A single sample is the source of the 6 T cell receptor beta chains below, sequenced in a study of control samples from healthy donors and cancer patients. Libraries were prepared by immunoSEQ multiplex PCR; TCRdb keeps only in-frame clonotypes and omits some of them. Counted here are just over 150,000 clones, 85% to 90% occurring once; the ten biggest clones make up approximately 12%. Material for sequencing was blood. These receptors originate from a man aged 25-40 years in good health.

The rearrangement links TRBV19 to TRBJ2-3; no clear D gene. Per the germline V gene, CDR1 is LNHDA and CDR2 is SQIVND (reference sequence). Trimming cost V 0 bases and J 2 bases, with 12 bases left between them. There are 16 residues in the CDR3. The CDR3 reads CASSIEPNLLTDTQYF. The DNA for the CDR3 is TGTGCCAGTAGTATAGAGCCGAACCTGCTCACAGATACGCAGTATTTT.

This chain uses TRBV5-1 with TRBJ2-3; D is undetermined. This CDR3 region has 14 residues. Germline V gene lookup returns CDR1 SGHRS and CDR2 YFSETQ. Between the trimmed V and J ends, which lost 2 bases and 5 bases, there was a span of 12 bases. CDR3 DNA: TGCGCCAGCAGCTTCCCGGGCCCCCGAGATACGCAGTATTTT. This codes for CASSFPGPRDTQYF.

V is TRBV28 and J is TRBJ1-5, with D maybe TRBD1 (6 bases). The CDR3 has 15 residues. The germline V gene encodes CDR1 MDHEN and CDR2 SYDVKM. Trimming removed 7 bases from V and 2 bases from J, with 15 bases in between. CDR3 DNA sequence: TGTGCCAGCACCGGAGGGGGGACGGGCAATCAGCCCCAGCATTTT. Its translation: CASTGGGTGNQPQHF.

This rearrangement joins TRBV18 to TRBJ1-1, with a possible D match to TRBD1 (5 bases). The V end was cut by 1 base, the J end by 1 base, with 7 bases between. The CDR3 spans 14 residues. Germline-derived CDR1 and CDR2 are KGHSH and LQKENI. CDR3 protein: CASSPQGPNTEAFF. CDR3 nucleotide sequence: TGTGCCAGCTCACCACAGGGACCGAACACTGAAGCTTTCTTT.

The rearrangement uses TRBV28 and TRBJ2-2; possibly TRBD1 for D (5 bases). The V gene's germline CDR1 is MDHEN and CDR2 SYDVKM. V dropped 6 bases and J dropped 6 bases, with 11 bases sitting between them. The CDR3 covers 13 residues. The CDR3 DNA follows: TGTGCCAGCAGCCAGGGTGGCGCCGGGGAGCTGTTTTTT. It yields the protein CASSQGGAGELFF.

The chain is built from TRBV27 and TRBJ2-3; D may be TRBD2 (7 bases). The length of the CDR3 is 15 residues. The V gene lost 10 bases and the J gene lost 0 bases, with 17 bases spanning the gap. In germline, CDR1 is MNHEY, CDR2 SMNVEV (reference sequence). CDR3 in amino acids: CATRGGGLSTDTQYF. CDR3 nucleotides: TGTGCCACCAGGGGCGGGGGCCTAAGCACAGATACGCAGTATTTT.